This entry lists 16 T cell receptor beta chains sequenced from one sample in a study of CD4 T cells in relation to SARS-CoV-2 and coronaviruses. The data were produced by immunoSEQ multiplex PCR, yet TCRdb's version contains in-frame clones alone and is incomplete. The table records 50,000 to 65,000 clones, about 90% of them present only once. The sample comprised naive CD4+ T cells from PBMCs. Noted subset: naive CD4+ T cells isolated by negative enrichment. Receptor source: an adult with COVID-19.

This chain uses TRBV18 with TRBJ2-7; D is possibly TRBD1 (6 bases). In germline, CDR1 is KGHSH, CDR2 LQKENI. V dropped 2 bases and J dropped 6 bases, with 23 bases sitting between them. The CDR3 length is 17 residues. CDR3 region: CASSPGQKDRHASEQYF. In DNA form, the CDR3 reads TGTGCCAGCTCACCAGGACAGAAGGACCGTCATGCCTCCGAGCAGTACTTC.

The chain has TRBV6-5 and TRBJ2-1; 10 positions match TRBD2. With V trimmed by 10 bases and J by 5 bases, 11 bases remained unmatched. This CDR3 has 15 amino acids. Germline values: CDR1 MNHEY, CDR2 SVGAGI. CDR3 sequence reads: CATGGVSGRNNEQFF. As DNA, the CDR3 is TGTGCCACAGGGGGAGTTAGCGGGAGGAACAATGAGCAGTTCTTC.

This clone was observed a single time. The chain uses TRBV28 and TRBJ2-1; TRBD2 matches at 10 bases. CDR3 length equals 15 residues. Trimming at V came to 5 bases and at J to 0 bases, leaving 1 base not matched to a gene. Looked up from germline, CDR1 is MDHEN and CDR2 is SYDVKM. CDR3: CASSTSGISYNEQFF. In nucleotides, the CDR3 is TGTGCCAGCAGTACTAGCGGGATCTCCTACAATGAGCAGTTCTTC.

The chain is built from TRBV5-1 and TRBJ2-3; 8 nucleotides match TRBD1. The germline V gene has CDR1 SGHRS and CDR2 YFSETQ. CDR3 length: 15 residues. Trimming at V came to 4 bases and at J to 0 bases, leaving 4 bases not matched to a gene. The CDR3 loop is CASSMGQESTDTQYF. The CDR3 DNA follows: TGCGCCAGCAGCATGGGACAGGAAAGCACAGATACGCAGTATTTT.

The gene calls are TRBV5-6 and TRBJ1-5, with 10 positions matching TRBD1. Looked up from germline, CDR1 is SGHDT and CDR2 is YYEEEE. The CDR3 is made up of 15 amino acids. Trimming took 5 bases from V and 4 from J; bases not matched to a gene: 6. CDR3 DNA: TGTGCCAGCAGTCCCGGGACAGGGGATAATCAGCCCCAGCATTTT. Translating gives CASSPGTGDNQPQHF. The full variable domain, rest sourced from reference TRBV5-6 and TRBJ1-5, is DAGVTQSPTHLIKTRGQQVTLRCSPKSGHDTVSWYQQALGQGPQFIFQYYEEEERQRGNFPDRFSGHQFPNYSSELNVNALLLGDSALYLCASSPGTGDNQPQHFGDGTRLSIL.

The table lists this clone with a few counts. This rearrangement joins TRBV7-2 to TRBJ1-6; D gene ambiguous. With 3 bases removed from V and 10 bases from J, the gap between germline ends came to 13 bases. Germline loops: CDR1 SGHTA, CDR2 FQGNSA. The CDR3 covers 14 residues. CDR3 region: CASSFWRVRSPLHF. CDR3 coding DNA: TGTGCCAGCAGCTTTTGGAGGGTGAGATCACCCCTCCACTTT.

The V gene is TRBV12-3 or TRBV12-4, the J gene TRBJ2-7; D remains ambiguous. This CDR3 is 13 amino acids long. V lost 3 bases and J lost 3, with 9 bases in between. In DNA, the CDR3 is TGTGCCAGCAGTTTCCTTAAGCACTACGAGCAGTACTTC. Translating gives CASSFLKHYEQYF.

V usage is TRBV5-1 and J usage is TRBJ2-2, with 11 bases aligning to TRBD1. Trimming removed 4 bases from V and 5 bases from J; junction bases left unmatched: 4. The germline V gene has CDR1 SGHRS and CDR2 YFSETQ. The CDR3 has 15 amino acids. The CDR3 coding sequence is TGCGCCAGCAGCGCCGGGACAGGGGGGACCGGGGAGCTGTTTTTT. This sequence encodes CASSAGTGGTGELFF.

This rearrangement joins TRBV12-3 or TRBV12-4 to TRBJ2-1; no reliable D call. The CDR3 length is 13 residues. Trimming removed 6 bases from V and 10 bases from J, with 16 bases in between. In nucleotides, the CDR3 is TGTGCCAGCAGCCCTGGACCGGCGCGGGAGCAGTTCTTC. It translates to CASSPGPAREQFF.

V usage is TRBV24-1 and J usage is TRBJ2-2; TRBD2 matches at 10 bases. CDR3 length equals 16 residues. CDR1 is KGHDR, CDR2 SFDVKD, per germline. Losses at the gene ends were 1 base for V and 5 bases for J; bases not matched to a gene: 3. The CDR3 DNA follows: TGTGCCACCAGTGATTTTTCTAGCGGGAGTACCGGGGAGCTGTTTTTT. The encoded protein is CATSDFSSGSTGELFF.

The chain couples TRBV13 to TRBJ2-2, with 10 bases lining up with TRBD2. Germline CDR1 and CDR2: PRHDT and FYEKMQ (reference sequence). This CDR3 region has 13 residues. Germline trimming cut 9 bases from V and 4 bases from J; bases unmatched to any gene: 2. The CDR3 DNA follows: TGTGCCAGTCAGCGGGAGGGCACCGGGGAGCTGTTTTTT. Its translation: CASQREGTGELFF.

The chain links TRBV13 to TRBJ2-1, with 14 bases identical to TRBD2. Germline V gene data show CDR1 as PRHDT and CDR2 as FYEKMQ (reference sequence). V lost 1 base and J lost 0; bases outside the gene matches: 8. This CDR3 has 20 amino acids. The CDR3 region is CASSLDGLAGGISSYNEQFF. The CDR3 DNA reads as TGTGCCAGCAGCTTAGATGGACTAGCGGGAGGAATTAGCTCCTACAATGAGCAGTTCTTC.

The rearrangement joins TRBV7-8 to TRBJ2-1; no firm D call. CDR1 and CDR2 (germline): SGHVS, FQNEAQ. This CDR3 has 14 amino acids. V was cut by 1 base and J by 4 bases, with 8 bases left in between. The DNA for the CDR3 is TGTGCCAGCAGCTTAGTCTCAGATTACAATGAGCAGTTCTTC. Residues: CASSLVSDYNEQFF.

This sequence joins TRBV5-1 and TRBJ2-5; maybe TRBD1 (6 bases). The germline V and J ends were trimmed by 4 bases and 4 bases, with 11 bases remaining between them. The CDR3 length is 13 residues. From germline, CDR1 is SGHRS and CDR2 YFSETQ. CDR3 in amino acids: CASSVQGRETQYF. CDR3 coding DNA: TGCGCCAGCAGCGTACAGGGTCGAGAGACCCAGTACTTC.

The CDR3 loop reads CASSPLSYNEQFF. In nucleotides, the CDR3 is TGTGCCAGCAGTCCCCTTTCCTACAATGAGCAGTTCTTC. This chain joins TRBV27 and TRBJ2-1, with D uncertain. Germline CDR1 MNHEY, CDR2 SMNVEV (reference sequence). Trimming cost V 5 bases and J 1 base, with 6 bases left between them. This CDR3 has 13 residues.

The chain uses TRBV5-1 and TRBJ2-5; TRBD2 matches at 7 bases. Unmatched junction bases numbered 11, after V lost 4 bases and J lost 5 bases. The CDR3 covers 15 residues. Germline V gene data show CDR1 as SGHRS and CDR2 as YFSETQ. CDR3 coding DNA: TGCGCCAGCAGCGTGACTAGCCTTATTCGGGAGACCCAGTACTTC. Encoded protein: CASSVTSLIRETQYF.